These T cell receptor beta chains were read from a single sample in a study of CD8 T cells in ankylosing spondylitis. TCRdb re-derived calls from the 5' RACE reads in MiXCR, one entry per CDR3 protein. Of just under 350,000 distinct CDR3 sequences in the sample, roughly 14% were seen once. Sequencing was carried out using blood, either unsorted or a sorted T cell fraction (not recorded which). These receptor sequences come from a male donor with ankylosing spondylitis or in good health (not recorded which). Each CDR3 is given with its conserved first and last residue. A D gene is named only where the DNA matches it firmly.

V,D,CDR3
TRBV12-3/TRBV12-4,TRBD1,CASSLVPGQGGGYTF
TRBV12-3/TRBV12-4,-,CASSPSSSGANVLTF
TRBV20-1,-,CSARGTGGELFF
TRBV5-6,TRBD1,CASSSTGGGFYEQYF
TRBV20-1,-,CSAREYHGTVNSPLHF
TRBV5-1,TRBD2,CASTLAGGGNEQFF
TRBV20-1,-,CSARGAETQYF
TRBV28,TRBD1,CASRTGGPNYGYTF
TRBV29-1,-,CSVALDSSRGEQYF
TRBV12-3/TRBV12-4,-,CASTLGASRNEQFF
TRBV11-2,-,CASSLGLLNTEAFF
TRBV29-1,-,CSPWGGGEKLFF
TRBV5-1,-,CASSLEGGPDTQYF
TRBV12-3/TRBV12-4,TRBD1,CASSPRDRDGNEKLFF
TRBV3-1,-,CASSVGSGVQAVYNSPLHF
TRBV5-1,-,CASQLSSGGRVTDTQYF
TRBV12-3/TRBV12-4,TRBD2,CASSQGLAGGVGEQYF
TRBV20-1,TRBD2,CSAEAGGTDTQYF
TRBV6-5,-,CASSYGDTEAFF
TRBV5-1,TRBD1,CASSLSTGGGGYGYTF
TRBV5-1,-,CASSFSAGKGYEQYF
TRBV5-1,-,CASSLYGGGDTQYF
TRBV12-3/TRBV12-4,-,CASSLARTVSGANVLTF
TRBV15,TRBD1,CATSPRTGSQETQYF
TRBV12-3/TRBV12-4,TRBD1,CASRLGQGGEAFF
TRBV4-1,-,CASSQEGPPAFF
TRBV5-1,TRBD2,CASSSRTSGIDEQFF
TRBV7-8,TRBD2,CASSRPRASGRGYEQYF
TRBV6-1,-,CASNPESMNTEAFF
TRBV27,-,CASSLRVPYEQYF
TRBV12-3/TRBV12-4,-,CASRRGRSGQFF
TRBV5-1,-,CASSRPSTGTQYF
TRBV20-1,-,CSAELGGLDTQYF
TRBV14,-,CASRPNRGELFF
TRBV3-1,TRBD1,CASSPRAGQGYEQYF
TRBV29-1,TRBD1,CSDRDRSTDTQYF
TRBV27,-,CASSLSGAAEAFF
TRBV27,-,CASSPLGQIYTDTQYF
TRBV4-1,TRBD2,CASSQDYRGLAGGGEQFF
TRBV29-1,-,CSVEALNRVGTEAFF
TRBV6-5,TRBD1,CASSYKTGVNYEQYF
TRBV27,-,CASSPRVASDTQYF
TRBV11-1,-,CASSYLLGGGKGNTGELFF
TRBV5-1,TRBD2,CASSHVGLAGNNEQFF
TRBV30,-,CAWSPGPVRGYTF
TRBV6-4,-,CASSVDQTGTDTQYF
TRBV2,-,CASSELPNTEAFF
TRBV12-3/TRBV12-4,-,CASSLSANTEAFF
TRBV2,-,CASRARTMNTEAFF